This TCR beta chain was retrieved from a study of T cell responses to AZD1222 COVID-19 vaccine. The repertoire was sequenced with immunoSEQ multiplex PCR; TCRdb's copy has only in-frame clones and lacks some. This table has under 130,000 clones, over 85% appearing once. With 0 bases removed from V and 1 base from J, the gap between germline ends came to 14 bases. The CDR3 extends over 16 amino acids. Germline CDR1 and CDR2: SGHRS and YFSETQ. Overall study findings and caveats: Only a handful of AZD1222 recipients tested seropositive at baseline. An increase in Spike-specific TCR breadth and depth was observed after two AZD1222 doses. Most donors were white British, females outnumbered males, and clonal diversity was possibly underestimated.

A note on this clone: What it binds is unknown.

Sample: peripheral blood, taken on day 0 of AZD1222 vaccination. The V gene is TRBV5-1, the J gene TRBJ2-7; tentative D call: TRBD2 (6 bases). The sequence came from an adult in good health. CDR3 protein: CASSLVSGAGSYEQYF. The CDR3 DNA follows: TGCGCCAGCAGCTTGGTCTCCGGCGCGGGGTCCTACGAGCAGTACTTC.